This passage covers 6 T cell receptor beta chains from one sample sequenced in a study of PD-L1 blockade in urothelial cancer. The assay was immunoSEQ multiplex PCR, and TCRdb's table has in-frame clones only and misses some. The sample carries more than 45,000 clones, around 88% recorded once. This sample comprised PBMCs, obtained around atezolizumab (anti-PD-L1) treatment. These TCRs come from a man aged 55-75 years with urothelial cancer.

The chain combines TRBV5-6 with TRBJ2-5, with D maybe TRBD2 (6 bases). V was pared by 3 bases and J by 4 bases, with 13 bases between. This CDR3 contains 14 residues. Germline CDR1 SGHDT, CDR2 YYEEEE. The CDR3 protein is CASSSSRRGETQYF. Here the CDR3 DNA reads TGTGCCAGCAGCTCGTCCCGGCGGGGAGAGACCCAGTACTTC.

V usage is TRBV19 and J usage is TRBJ2-3, with TRBD1 identical over 7 bases. Per the germline V gene, CDR1 is LNHDA and CDR2 is SQIVND (reference sequence). The CDR3 contains 14 residues. J lost 5 bases, V lost 6 bases, and 8 bases had no gene match. The CDR3, as DNA: TGTGCCAGTAGCCGTGACAGGGCGGTAGATACGCAGTATTTT. It translates to CASSRDRAVDTQYF.

J is TRBJ2-7 and V is TRBV11-3; TRBD2 might be the D (5 bases). The CDR3 consists of 13 residues. With 5 bases removed from V and 3 bases from J, the gap between germline ends came to 11 bases. Germline values: CDR1 SGHNT, CDR2 YENEEA. The CDR3 coding sequence is TGTGCCAGCAGCATCGACGGGGACTACGAGCAGTACTTC. As protein: CASSIDGDYEQYF.

The chain employs TRBV7-2 and TRBJ2-2; 7 nucleotides match TRBD1. Germline loops: CDR1 SGHTA, CDR2 FQGNSA. Unmatched junction bases numbered 4, after V lost 4 bases and J lost 2 bases. This CDR3 spans 15 amino acids. Written as DNA, the CDR3 is TGTGCCAGCAGCTATAGGACAGGCAACACCGGGGAGCTGTTTTTT. Residues: CASSYRTGNTGELFF.

This clone was detected only once. The CDR3, as DNA: TGCGCCAGCAGCATAGACAACTCTGGGGCCAACGTCCTGACTTTC. Residues: CASSIDNSGANVLTF. The chain combines TRBV5-1 with TRBJ2-6, with no clear D. V dropped 4 bases and J dropped 0 bases, with 8 bases sitting between them. CDR1 and CDR2 (germline): SGHRS, YFSETQ. This CDR3 spans 15 amino acids.

This chain uses TRBV27 with TRBJ1-5; 11 nucleotides line up with TRBD1. Germline CDR1 reads MNHEY; CDR2 reads SMNVEV (reference sequence). V dropped 4 bases and J dropped 4; count of bases not matched to a gene: 3. The CDR3 is made up of 15 amino acids. The CDR3 DNA reads TGTGCCAGCAGTTCCGGGACAGGGGGTAATCAGCCCCAGCATTTT. This translates into CASSSGTGGNQPQHF.